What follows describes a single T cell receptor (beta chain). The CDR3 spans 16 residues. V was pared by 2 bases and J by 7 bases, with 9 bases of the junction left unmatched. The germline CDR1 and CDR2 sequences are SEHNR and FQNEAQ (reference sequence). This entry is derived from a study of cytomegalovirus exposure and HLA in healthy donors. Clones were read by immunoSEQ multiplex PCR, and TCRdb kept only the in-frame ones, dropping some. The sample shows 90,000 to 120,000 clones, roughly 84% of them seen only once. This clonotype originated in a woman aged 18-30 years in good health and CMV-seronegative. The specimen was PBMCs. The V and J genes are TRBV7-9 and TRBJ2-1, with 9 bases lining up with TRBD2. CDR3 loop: CASSLRGGGALNEQFF. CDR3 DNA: TGTGCCAGCAGCTTACGCGGCGGGGGGGCTTTAAATGAGCAGTTCTTC.